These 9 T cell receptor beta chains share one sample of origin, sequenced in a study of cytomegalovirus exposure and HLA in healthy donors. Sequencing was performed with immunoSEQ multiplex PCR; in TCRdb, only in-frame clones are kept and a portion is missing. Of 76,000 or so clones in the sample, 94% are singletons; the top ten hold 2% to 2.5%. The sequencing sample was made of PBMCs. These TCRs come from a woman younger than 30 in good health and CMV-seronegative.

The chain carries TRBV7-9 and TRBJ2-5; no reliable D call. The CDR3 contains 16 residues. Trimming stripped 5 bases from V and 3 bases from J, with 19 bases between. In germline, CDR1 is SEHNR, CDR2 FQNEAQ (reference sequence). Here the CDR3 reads CASSPYLSQRKETQYF. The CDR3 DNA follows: TGTGCCAGCAGCCCTTACCTGTCCCAGCGAAAAGAGACCCAGTACTTC.

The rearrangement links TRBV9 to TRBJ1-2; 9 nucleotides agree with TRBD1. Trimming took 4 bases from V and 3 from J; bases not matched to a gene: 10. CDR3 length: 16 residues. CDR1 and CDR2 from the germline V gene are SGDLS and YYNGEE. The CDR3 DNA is TGTGCCAGCAGCCCTAGGGGGGACAGGGCCGACTATGGCTACACCTTC. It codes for CASSPRGDRADYGYTF. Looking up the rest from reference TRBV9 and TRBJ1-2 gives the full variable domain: DSGVTQTPKHLITATGQRVTLRCSPRSGDLSVYWYQQSLDQGLQFLIQYYNGEERAKGNILERFSAQQFPDLHSELNLSSLELGDSALYFCASSPRGDRADYGYTFGSGTRLTVV.

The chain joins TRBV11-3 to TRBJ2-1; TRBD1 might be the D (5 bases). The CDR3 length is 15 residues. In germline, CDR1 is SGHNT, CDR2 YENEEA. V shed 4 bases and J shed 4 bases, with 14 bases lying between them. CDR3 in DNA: TGTGCCAGCAGCTCGACGCCGGCAGGGTACAATGAGCAGTTCTTC. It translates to CASSSTPAGYNEQFF.

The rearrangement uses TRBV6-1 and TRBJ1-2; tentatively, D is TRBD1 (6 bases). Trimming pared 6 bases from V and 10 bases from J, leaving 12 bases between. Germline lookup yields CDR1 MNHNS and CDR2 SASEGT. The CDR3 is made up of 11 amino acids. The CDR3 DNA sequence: TGTGCCAGCAGAATCACAGGGCACTACACCTTC. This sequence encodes CASRITGHYTF.

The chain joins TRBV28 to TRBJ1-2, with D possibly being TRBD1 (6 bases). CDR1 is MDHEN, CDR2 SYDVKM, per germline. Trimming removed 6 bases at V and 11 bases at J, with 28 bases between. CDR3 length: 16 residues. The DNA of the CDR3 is TGTGCCAGCAGCCCTTCGATGGGACAAGGAGGTATTGGGTACACCTTC. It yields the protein CASSPSMGQGGIGYTF.

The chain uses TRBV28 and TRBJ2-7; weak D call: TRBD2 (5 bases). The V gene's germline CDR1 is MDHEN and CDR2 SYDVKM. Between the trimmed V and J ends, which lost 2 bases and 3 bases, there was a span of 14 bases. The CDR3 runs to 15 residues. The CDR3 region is CASSLRTSRGYEQYF. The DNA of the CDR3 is TGTGCCAGCAGTTTAAGGACTTCCCGAGGCTACGAGCAGTACTTC.

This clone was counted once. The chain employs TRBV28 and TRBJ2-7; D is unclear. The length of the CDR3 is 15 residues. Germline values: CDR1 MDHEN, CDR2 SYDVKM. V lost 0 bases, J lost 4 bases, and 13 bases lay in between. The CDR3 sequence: CASSLWARLGYEQYF. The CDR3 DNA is TGTGCCAGCAGTTTATGGGCGAGGCTAGGATACGAGCAGTACTTC.

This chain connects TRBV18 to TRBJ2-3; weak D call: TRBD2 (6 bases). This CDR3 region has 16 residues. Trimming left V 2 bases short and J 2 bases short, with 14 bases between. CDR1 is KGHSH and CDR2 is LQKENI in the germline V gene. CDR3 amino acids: CASSPAGRGTTDTQYF. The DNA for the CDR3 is TGTGCCAGCTCACCAGCAGGACGGGGGACCACAGATACGCAGTATTTT.

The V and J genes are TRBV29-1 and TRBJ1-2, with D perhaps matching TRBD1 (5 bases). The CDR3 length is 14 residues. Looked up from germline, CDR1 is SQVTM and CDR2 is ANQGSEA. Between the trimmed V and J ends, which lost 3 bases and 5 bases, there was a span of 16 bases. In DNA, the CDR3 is TGCAGCGTTGAGCAAGGTGGGGGAGGGTATGGCTACACCTTC. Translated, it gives CSVEQGGGGYGYTF.